This entry is about one T cell receptor (beta chain). Germline V gene data show CDR1 as SGHNT and CDR2 as YYREEE (reference sequence). The CDR3 has 17 residues. Trimming shortened V by 0 bases and J by 7 bases, and 20 bases separated the two germline ends. Methods used by the authors: Researchers report that nucleated cell counts were estimated from reference gene primer amplification. The method was immunoSEQ multiplex PCR; TCRdb's version includes in-frame clones alone and lacks a portion of them. From that table come the V and J calls and clone size; the DNA was used to work out D and trimming. The repertoire holds about 290,000 clones, with roughly 91% as singletons. Seattle's cohort entered during active infection and was followed longitudinally. The source of the sample is a study of blood T cell repertoires in COVID-19. Across the whole study: PBMCs, B-cell-depleted T cells, or T cells were the source of the cDNA or gDNA that made up the material.

The sequence came from a woman in her twenties or thirties with COVID-19, enrolled during active disease. Sequencing was carried out using peripheral blood. The rearrangement joins TRBV5-4 to TRBJ2-1; perhaps TRBD1 as D (8 bases). The CDR3 is CASSLAVGRGRENEQFF. The CDR3 region has the DNA TGTGCCAGCAGCTTGGCTGTGGGCAGGGGGCGGGAGAATGAGCAGTTCTTC.